This is a list of T cell receptor beta chains from one sample in a study of blood T cell repertoires in COVID-19. Produced via immunoSEQ multiplex PCR; TCRdb's table is partial and in-frame only. The sample comprises about 240,000 clones, over 80% of which are singletons, and roughly 1.9% rests with the top ten. Sequencing used peripheral blood. These receptors were collected from a man under 40 who had recovered from COVID-19. CDR3s include the opening cysteine and the closing phenylalanine or tryptophan. The D gene is left open where the match is weak. Part of the rows lack a size; the others show once, few, many or a class for expanded clones.

j_gene | abundance | v_gene | d_gene | CDR3nt | CDR3aa
TRBJ2-3 | . | TRBV6-1 | . | TGTGCCAGCAGTGAGGATCGTCAGACTTTCGATACGCAGTATTTT | CASSEDRQTFDTQYF
TRBJ2-1 | few | TRBV5-1 | TRBD2 | TGCGCCAGCAGCAACGGGACTAGCGGTTACAATGAGCAGTTCTTC | CASSNGTSGYNEQFF
TRBJ2-7 | . | TRBV29-1 | TRBD2 | TGCAGCGTTGAAGATAAGACTAGCGGGGGGGCCGAATTCATCTACGAGCAGTACTTC | CSVEDKTSGGAEFIYEQYF
TRBJ2-1 | . | TRBV5-1 | TRBD1 | TGCGCCAGCAGCTTGGACCACACAGGGGACAATGAGCAGTTCTTC | CASSLDHTGDNEQFF
TRBJ1-3 | . | TRBV14 | . | TGTGCCAGCAGCCAAGATAATAGCGCTCTCCTCGGAAACACCATATATTTT | CASSQDNSALLGNTIYF
TRBJ1-1 | . | TRBV5-1 | TRBD1 | TGCGCCAGCAGCTTAGGGGGCCCGAACACTGAAGCTTTCTTT | CASSLGGPNTEAFF
TRBJ2-7 | . | TRBV5-1 | TRBD2 | TGCGCCAGCAGCTTGGCCCCTAGCGGGGGAGGTACTACCTACGAGCAGTACTTC | CASSLAPSGGGTTYEQYF
TRBJ2-5 | . | TRBV2 | TRBD1 | TGTGCCAGCGGTGACAGGGGTCAGACCCAGTACTTC | CASGDRGQTQYF
TRBJ1-4 | . | TRBV6-6 | . | TGTGCCAGCAGTTTCTACAGGGCGGCTAATGAAAAACTGTTTTTT | CASSFYRAANEKLFF
TRBJ2-5 | once | TRBV27 | TRBD2 | TGTGCCAGCAGTCGATCGCGGGGGGCTGAACAAGAGACCCAGTACTTC | CASSRSRGAEQETQYF
TRBJ1-2 | . | TRBV9 | . | TGTGCCAGCCGGGATGAAGGCTATGGCTACACCTTC | CASRDEGYGYTF
TRBJ1-1 | . | TRBV4-2 | . | TGTGCCAGCAGCCAAGATCTTAGGGGTAGGGACACTGAAGCTTTCTTT | CASSQDLRGRDTEAFF
TRBJ2-2 | . | TRBV19 | . | TGTGCCAGTAGTTCGGGACAAGACAGAATCGGGAAGCTGTTTTTT | CASSSGQDRIGKLFF
TRBJ1-3 | . | TRBV12-5 | . | TGTGCTAGTGGTTTGGTAGTGTGGGCCGCTGCTGGAAACACCATATATTTT | CASGLVVWAAAGNTIYF
TRBJ2-2 | . | TRBV11-3 | TRBD2 | TGTGCCAGCAGCACCTGGACTAGCGGGGGTGCGAACACCGGGGAGCTGTTTTTT | CASSTWTSGGANTGELFF
TRBJ1-5 | . | TRBV28 | . | TGTGCCAGCAGTCCTCTCGGCAATCAGCCCCAGCATTTT | CASSPLGNQPQHF
TRBJ2-2 | . | TRBV12-5 | . | TGTGCTAGTGGCCTCCTGGCCACCGGGGAGCTGTTTTTT | CASGLLATGELFF
TRBJ1-2 | . | TRBV2 | . | TGTGCCAGCAGTGTCGGCTATGGCTACACCTTC | CASSVGYGYTF
TRBJ1-1 | once | TRBV10-3 | . | TGTGCCATCAGGCGGGGGGCGAACACTGAAGCTTTCTTT | CAIRRGANTEAFF
TRBJ2-1 | . | TRBV15 | . | TGTGCCACCACCCTAACCGAGGCGGGGTCCTACAATGAGCAGTTCTTC | CATTLTEAGSYNEQFF
TRBJ1-1 | once | TRBV3-1/TRBV3-2 | . | TGTGCCAGCAGCCGGGCGGGGATTTGGGCTTTCTTT | CASSRAGIWAFF
TRBJ1-1 | . | TRBV7-2 | . | TGTGCCAGCAGCTTTGGGGGCGGCCCTGAAGCTTTCTTT | CASSFGGGPEAFF
TRBJ1-2 | . | TRBV7-6 | TRBD1 | TGTGCCAGCAGCGGGTGGGGGAGCCGGACAGGGGGCAATCGGGGCTACACCTTC | CASSGWGSRTGGNRGYTF
TRBJ2-3 | . | TRBV5-1 | TRBD1 | TGCGCCAGCAGCCCGGGACAGCGCACAGATACGCAGTATTTT | CASSPGQRTDTQYF
TRBJ2-2 | . | TRBV29-1 | TRBD2 | TGCAGCGCCGGGACTAGCGGGGACGGGGAGCTGTTTTTT | CSAGTSGDGELFF
TRBJ1-3 | . | TRBV3-1/TRBV3-2 | . | TGTGCCAGCAGCCAAGAGTGGGCCACCGTCGAGGGAAACACCATATATTTT | CASSQEWATVEGNTIYF
TRBJ2-1 | . | TRBV2 | TRBD1 | TGTGCCAGCAGCAAAGACAGGGCGGGTGGCAATGAGCAGTTCTTC | CASSKDRAGGNEQFF
TRBJ2-5 | . | TRBV7-9 | TRBD2 | TGTGCCAGCAGCCCTACCGGGACTAGCGGCCTAGAGACCCAGTACTTC | CASSPTGTSGLETQYF
TRBJ2-2 | . | TRBV5-6 | TRBD2 | TGTGCCAGCAGCCTGACTAGCGGGGGGACCGGGGAGCTGTTTTTT | CASSLTSGGTGELFF
TRBJ2-5 | . | TRBV4-1 | TRBD1 | TGCGCCAGCAGCCCCGACAGGGAAGAGACCCAGTACTTC | CASSPDREETQYF
TRBJ1-2 | . | TRBV7-2 | . | TGTGCCAGCAGCTTAGAAGGGGCGTTCTATGGCTACACCTTC | CASSLEGAFYGYTF
TRBJ2-2 | . | TRBV6-1 | TRBD2 | TGTGCCAGCAGTGAGGTACTAGCGGGGGCTGGCTATACCGGGGAGCTGTTTTTT | CASSEVLAGAGYTGELFF
TRBJ1-2 | . | TRBV9 | TRBD1 | TGTGCCAGCAGCACCCCGAGGACAGGGGAGACCCCGGATGGCTACACCTTC | CASSTPRTGETPDGYTF
TRBJ1-2 | . | TRBV7-2 | . | TGTGCCAGCAGCTTAGAGGGGTATGGCTACACCTTC | CASSLEGYGYTF
TRBJ2-5 | . | TRBV7-3 | . | TGTGCCAGCAGCTTAAGTGGGGCCAACCAAGAGACCCAGTACTTC | CASSLSGANQETQYF
TRBJ2-3 | . | TRBV9 | . | TGTGCCAGCAGCCAAGCATGGGGGGGCGGAAATACGCAGTATTTT | CASSQAWGGGNTQYF
TRBJ1-5 | . | TRBV4-1 | . | TGCGCCAGCAGCCAAGTAGCGGGGGGCAATCAGCCCCAGCATTTT | CASSQVAGGNQPQHF
TRBJ2-3 | . | TRBV19 | . | TGTGCCAGTAGTCCTCTAGGAGGCACAGATACGCAGTATTTT | CASSPLGGTDTQYF
TRBJ2-1 | . | TRBV7-3 | . | TGTGCCAGCAGCTTTCCGGAGACCGGCTACAATGAGCAGTTCTTC | CASSFPETGYNEQFF
TRBJ1-4 | . | TRBV15 | . | TGTGCCACCAGCAGAGACGGCCAGCGAGAAAAACTGTTTTTT | CATSRDGQREKLFF
TRBJ1-2 | . | TRBV4-1 | . | TGCGCCAGCAGCCAAGACCCCGATGGCTACACCTTC | CASSQDPDGYTF
TRBJ1-5 | . | TRBV27 | TRBD1 | TGTGCCAGCAGTTCGCAGGGGGCGCCTGACAATCAGCCCCAGCATTTT | CASSSQGAPDNQPQHF
TRBJ2-5 | . | TRBV27 | TRBD2 | TGTGCCAGCAGTCCGACCCCCGTGGCGCTAGCGGGGGGGCGGAGTTGGGAGACCCAGTACTTC | CASSPTPVALAGGRSWETQYF
TRBJ1-4 | . | TRBV18 | TRBD1 | TGTGCCAGCTCCCGACCGGGACAGGGCTCCTTAAAACTGTTTTTT | CASSRPGQGSLKLFF
TRBJ2-2 | . | TRBV9 | . | TGTGCCAGCAGCGTCGGAGGGAGCGGGGAGCTGTTTTTT | CASSVGGSGELFF
TRBJ2-7 | . | TRBV6-5 | TRBD1 | TGTGCCAGCAGCAAAACCGGGACAGGCGATTACGAGCAGTACTTC | CASSKTGTGDYEQYF
TRBJ2-5 | . | TRBV7-2 | TRBD2 | TGTGCCAGCAGCAGCGGGGGGGCAGAGACCCAGTACTTC | CASSSGGAETQYF
TRBJ2-3 | few | TRBV10-1 | TRBD1 | TGCGCCAGCAGTGATGGGACAGGGTCAGATACGCAGTATTTT | CASSDGTGSDTQYF
TRBJ1-6 | . | TRBV6-1 | . | TGTGCCAGCAGTGAACTGGCCGGGGCCTATAATTCACCCCTCCACTTT | CASSELAGAYNSPLHF
TRBJ1-2 | . | TRBV18 | TRBD1 | TGTGCCAGCTCACCAGGACAGGGTTTTTTCGGCTACACCTTC | CASSPGQGFFGYTF
TRBJ1-2 | . | TRBV6-5 | TRBD1 | TGTGCCAGCAGGAGACAGGGGGACTGGGGCGGCTACACCTTC | CASRRQGDWGGYTF
TRBJ2-5 | . | TRBV19 | TRBD1 | TGTGCCAGTAGCCTGGACAGGGGTGGGACCCAGTACTTC | CASSLDRGGTQYF
TRBJ1-5 | . | TRBV2 | . | TGTGCCAGTAAAACAGGACAGACAAATCAGCCCCAGCATTTT | CASKTGQTNQPQHF
TRBJ1-4 | . | TRBV5-5 | . | TGTGCCAGCAGCTTGTCCGGCCGGGGTGAAAAACTGTTTTTT | CASSLSGRGEKLFF
TRBJ1-1 | once | TRBV5-5 | TRBD1 | TGTGCCAGCAGCCAGGGGGTGGACACTGAAGCTTTCTTT | CASSQGVDTEAFF
TRBJ1-2 | . | TRBV5-1 | . | TGCGCCCGCAGCGGGGAAGGGGGGGACTATGGCTACACCTTC | CARSGEGGDYGYTF